This TCR beta chain stems from a study of Graves' ophthalmopathy and Graves' hyperthyroidism listed by TCRdb under 2018. With regard to the full study: Peripheral blood was collected at initial diagnosis, before any treatment. In total, 135 blood samples were TCR-sequenced: some 40 ophthalmopathy, under 80 hyperthyroidism and 17 hyperthyroidism-to-ophthalmopathy patients. T-cell repertoires of thyroid tissue and blood were compared in more than 5 hyperthyroidism patients. Following sampling, methimazole starting at 30 mg daily was administered to hyperthyroidism patients, and high-dose intravenous methylprednisolone was administered to ophthalmopathy patients. To explore V-J signatures that distinguish ophthalmopathy from hyperthyroidism, a discovery set of 100 patients was enrolled, made up of 40 to 45 with ophthalmopathy and some 60 with stable hyperthyroidism. An independent validation cohort was composed of approximately 19 hyperthyroidism patients and about 16 patients who later progressed from hyperthyroidism to ophthalmopathy. TCR beta repertoire signatures were used to distinguish Graves' ophthalmopathy from Graves' hyperthyroidism and to predict progression to ophthalmopathy.

Broad study findings and their caveats: Most expanded thyroid clonotypes with frequency above 0.001 were also detected in blood, suggesting blood repertoires may reflect the thyroid immune response. Ophthalmopathy was separated from stable hyperthyroidism by the 13-signature model with around 88% sensitivity and around 81% specificity in cross-validation and with 80%/75% in the test set. In validation, the model predicted ophthalmopathy progression with over 60% sensitivity and less than 80% specificity; some 13 predicted patients were CT-confirmed with GO in a median of around 6.5 months. Sample size was not predetermined statistically, and investigators were not blinded to group allocation.

V is pruned by 1 base and J by 19 bases, leaving 15 bases of the junction without a gene match. The CDR1 and CDR2 encoded by the germline V gene are SGDLS and YYNGEE. The CDR3 goes from the cysteine to the phenylalanine over 15 residues. Just CDR3 DNA is preserved here, 45 bases in frame from base 1. For repertoire sequencing, the TCR beta CDR3 regions were amplified from RNA transcripts. HTBI primers and the Qiagen OneStep RT-PCR kit were used in a first-round RT-PCR, which was followed by a second-round multiplex PCR, size selection and purification. The libraries underwent paired-end sequencing with 100 bp reads on an Illumina HiSeq2000. The authors' analysis ran thus. SOAPnuke was used for read processing, and reads with adapters, uncalled bases, a mean Phred below 15, or no exact constant-primer or identifier match were discarded. COPE v1.2.5 was used to merge high-quality paired reads. Unique nucleotide sequences were defined as clonotypes and aligned to IMGT TRB V, D and J references using MiTCR v1.1. Analysis was restricted to V-J combinations with a frequency above 0.0001, which covered roughly 99% of repertoires. A TCR clonal expansion and chaos score per V-J combination was defined as the ratio of F50 clonal expansion to chaos observed in the TCRdist matrix. Features were reduced by Welch's t-statistics and random forest to over ten V-J combinations, which fed a naive Bayes classifier. The Morisita-Horn index was used to measure how similar the thyroid and blood repertoires were. Starting from the raw public reads, TCRdb applied fastp trimming at Q25, assembled clones with MiXCR and retained in-frame beta chains. Identical CDR3 proteins give one entry, which carries the most common genes and DNA. TCRdb, not the authors, supplied the V and J calls. Within this sample are over 650,000 distinct CDR3 sequences, with 35% to 50% of them counted one time only. Jointly, the top ten make up roughly 3% of the sample.

Ophthalmopathy patients were characterized by moderately to severely active disease, a Clinical Activity Score of at least 3, a NOSPECS grade of at least 4, and a disease duration under 3 months. Patients with other autoimmune diseases, uncontrolled infections, pregnancy or lactation were excluded. Diagnosis was based on clinical symptoms, serum thyroxine, TRAb, thyroid ultrasound and orbital computed tomography. Ficoll-Paque density gradient centrifugation was used to isolate PBMCs from under 11 ml of fresh peripheral blood. Trizol reagent was used to extract the total RNA, and its quality was then checked on an Agilent 2100 Bioanalyzer. As concerns this clonotype: Its binding antigen is unknown. No much larger clone is present one base from it, and per-base qualities are unavailable.

The sequence is built from TRBV9 and TRBJ2-6, and 9 junctional nucleotides match TRBD1. The TCR originated in an adult man with Graves' ophthalmopathy. Source material: peripheral blood. The CDR3 loop reads CASSVTVLGTGLLTF. The nucleotide sequence is given as TGTGCCAGCAGCGTAACGGTCTTGGGGACAGGGCTACTAACTTTC.